These T cell receptor beta chains were read from a single sample in a study of PD-L1 blockade in urothelial cancer. Method: immunoSEQ multiplex PCR; TCRdb's copy keeps in-frame clones and lacks some. The sample yields just under 50,000 clones, roughly four fifths seen once. Sample: PBMCs, taken around atezolizumab (anti-PD-L1) treatment. These TCRs come from a man between 70 and 80 years old with urothelial cancer. The CDR3 runs from the conserved cysteine through the conserved F or W. Size is stated for part of the rows, as once, few or many counts, or as a class when the clone is expanded.

V gene,clone size,CDR3 protein
TRBV11-2,few,CASSQDRNYGYTF
TRBV7-2,.,CASSPQSGSQQTQYF
TRBV27,.,CASSKGRVYEQYF
TRBV7-3,.,CASSFNYNSPLHF
TRBV9,.,CASSPEGLSSGANVLTF
TRBV7-3,.,CASSLRGGDTQYF
TRBV6-6,.,CASSYGNRGRTEAFF
TRBV12-2,.,CASRLGGKYNQPQHF
TRBV28,.,CASSILAGDSYEQYF
TRBV4-3,once,CASSLSTSGGDTQYF
TRBV19,.,CASTGLAGANNNEQFF
TRBV7-2,few,CASSLGGLASDTQYF
TRBV25-1,.,CASSGTGGLAGELFF
TRBV5-1,.,CASSLGDSRGNEQFF
TRBV27,.,CASSLIQGATGETQYF
TRBV30,.,CAWSGAGDGANVLTF
TRBV7-2,.,CASSLMQDSATGEQYF